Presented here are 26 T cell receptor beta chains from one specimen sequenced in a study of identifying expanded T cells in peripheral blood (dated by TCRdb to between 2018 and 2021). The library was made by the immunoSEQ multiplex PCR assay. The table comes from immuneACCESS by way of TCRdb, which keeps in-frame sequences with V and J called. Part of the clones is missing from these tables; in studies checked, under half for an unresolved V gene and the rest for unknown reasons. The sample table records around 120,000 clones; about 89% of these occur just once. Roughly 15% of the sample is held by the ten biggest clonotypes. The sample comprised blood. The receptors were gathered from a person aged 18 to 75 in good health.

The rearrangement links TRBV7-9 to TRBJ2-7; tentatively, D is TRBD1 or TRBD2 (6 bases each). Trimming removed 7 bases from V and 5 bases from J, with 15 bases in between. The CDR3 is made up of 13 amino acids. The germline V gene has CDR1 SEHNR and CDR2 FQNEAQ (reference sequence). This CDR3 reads CASTAGDSHEQYF. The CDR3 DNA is TGTGCCAGCACCGCAGGGGACTCTCACGAGCAGTACTTC.

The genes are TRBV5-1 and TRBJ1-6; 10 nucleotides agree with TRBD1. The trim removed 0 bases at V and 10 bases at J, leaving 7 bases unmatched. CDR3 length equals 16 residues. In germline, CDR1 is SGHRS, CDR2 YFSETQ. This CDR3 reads CASSLEGQGLGSPLHF. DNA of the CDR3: TGCGCCAGCAGCTTGGAGGGACAGGGGTTGGGATCACCCCTCCACTTT.

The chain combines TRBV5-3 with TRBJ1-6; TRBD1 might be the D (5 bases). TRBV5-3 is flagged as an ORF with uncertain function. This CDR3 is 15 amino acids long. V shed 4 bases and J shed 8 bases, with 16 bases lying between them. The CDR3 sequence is CARSHLGGGHSPLHF. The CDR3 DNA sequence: TGTGCCAGAAGCCACCTCGGGGGGGGACATTCACCCCTCCACTTT.

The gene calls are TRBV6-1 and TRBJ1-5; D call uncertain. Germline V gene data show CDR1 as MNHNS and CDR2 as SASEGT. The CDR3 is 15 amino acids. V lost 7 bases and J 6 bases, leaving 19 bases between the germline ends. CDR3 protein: CASTMDQLRGQPQHF. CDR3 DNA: TGTGCCAGCACCATGGACCAATTACGGGGTCAGCCCCAGCATTTT.

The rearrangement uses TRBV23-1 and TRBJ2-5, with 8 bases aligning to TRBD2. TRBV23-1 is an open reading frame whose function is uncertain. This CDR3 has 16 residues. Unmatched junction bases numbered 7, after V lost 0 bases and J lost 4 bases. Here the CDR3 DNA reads TGCGCCAGCAGTCAATCAGAACATCGGGGGGGAGAGACCCAGTACTTC. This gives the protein CASSQSEHRGGETQYF.

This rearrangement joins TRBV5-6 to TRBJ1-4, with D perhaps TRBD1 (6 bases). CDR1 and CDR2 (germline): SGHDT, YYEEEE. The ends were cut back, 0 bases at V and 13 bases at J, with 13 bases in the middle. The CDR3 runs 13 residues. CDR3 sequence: CASSLDRVGGLFF. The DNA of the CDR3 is TGTGCCAGCAGCTTGGACAGGGTCGGCGGACTGTTTTTT.

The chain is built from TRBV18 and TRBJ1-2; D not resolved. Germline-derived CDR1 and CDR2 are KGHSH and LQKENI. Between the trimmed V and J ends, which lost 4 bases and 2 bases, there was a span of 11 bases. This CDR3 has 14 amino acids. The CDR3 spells CASSRGDGNYGYTF. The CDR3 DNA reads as TGTGCCAGCTCACGTGGCGATGGGAACTATGGCTACACCTTC.

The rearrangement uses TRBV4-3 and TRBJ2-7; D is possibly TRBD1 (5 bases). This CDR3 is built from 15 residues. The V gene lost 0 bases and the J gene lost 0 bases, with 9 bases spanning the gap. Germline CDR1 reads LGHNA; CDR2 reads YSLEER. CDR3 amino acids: CASSQDQGLSYEQYF. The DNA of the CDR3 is TGCGCCAGCAGCCAAGATCAGGGCCTCTCCTACGAGCAGTACTTC.

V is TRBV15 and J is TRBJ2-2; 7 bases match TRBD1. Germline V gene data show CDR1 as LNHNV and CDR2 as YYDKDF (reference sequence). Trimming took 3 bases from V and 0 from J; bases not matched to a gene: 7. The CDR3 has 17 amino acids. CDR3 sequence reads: CATSSRQGRTNTGELFF. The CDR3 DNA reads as TGTGCCACCAGCAGTCGACAGGGACGGACGAACACCGGGGAGCTGTTTTTT. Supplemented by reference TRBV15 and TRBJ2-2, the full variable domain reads DAMVIQNPRYQVTQFGKPVTLSCSQTLNHNVMYWYQQKSSQAPKLLFHYYDKDFNNEADTPDNFQSRRPNTSFCFLDIRSPGLGDTAMYLCATSSRQGRTNTGELFFGEGSRLTVL.

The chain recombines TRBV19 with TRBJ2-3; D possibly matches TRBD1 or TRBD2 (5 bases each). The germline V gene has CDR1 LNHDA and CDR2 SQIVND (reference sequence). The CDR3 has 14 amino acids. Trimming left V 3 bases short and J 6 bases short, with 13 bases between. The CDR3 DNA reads TGTGCCAGTAGTATTTTGATGAGGGGTGATACGCAGTATTTT. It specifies CASSILMRGDTQYF.

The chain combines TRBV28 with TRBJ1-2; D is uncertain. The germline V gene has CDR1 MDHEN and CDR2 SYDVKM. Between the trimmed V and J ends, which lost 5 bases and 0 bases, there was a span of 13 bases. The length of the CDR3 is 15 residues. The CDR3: CASSGSAPPNYGYTF. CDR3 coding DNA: TGTGCCAGCAGTGGCAGCGCACCCCCTAACTATGGCTACACCTTC.

The chain's CDR3 is CASSLGFGGTNYGYTF. The CDR3 DNA reads TGTGCCAGCAGCTTAGGGTTCGGGGGTACTAACTATGGCTACACCTTC. The chain links TRBV7-8 to TRBJ1-2, with D tentatively TRBD1 (5 bases). Deletions cut 1 base from V and 0 bases from J, with 12 bases between. CDR1 SGHVS and CDR2 FQNEAQ come from the germline V gene. The CDR3 contains 16 residues.

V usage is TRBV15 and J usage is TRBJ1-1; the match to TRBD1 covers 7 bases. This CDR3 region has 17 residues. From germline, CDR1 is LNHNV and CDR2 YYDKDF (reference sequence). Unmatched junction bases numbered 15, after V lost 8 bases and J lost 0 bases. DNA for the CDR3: TGTGCCACCGAGTCAACAAACCACAGGGGAATGAACACTGAAGCTTTCTTT. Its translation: CATESTNHRGMNTEAFF.

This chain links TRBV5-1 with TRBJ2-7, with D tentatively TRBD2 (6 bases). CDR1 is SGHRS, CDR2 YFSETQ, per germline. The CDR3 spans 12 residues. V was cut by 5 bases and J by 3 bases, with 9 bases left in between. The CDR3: CASRRGYYEQYF. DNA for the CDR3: TGCGCCAGCAGGCGGGGCTACTACGAGCAGTACTTC.

The CDR3 DNA sequence: TGTGCCAGCAGCTCCGGGAACTACGAGCAGTACTTC. Translation: CASSSGNYEQYF. V gene TRBV5-4 combines with J gene TRBJ2-7; weak D call: TRBD2 (5 bases). With 3 bases removed from V and 3 bases from J, the gap between germline ends came to 7 bases. This CDR3 has 12 amino acids. Germline V CDR1 and CDR2: SGHNT, YYREEE (reference sequence).

The DNA for the CDR3 is TGTGCCAGCAGTGCGGACACCAGGACTGAAGCTTTCTTT. It specifies CASSADTRTEAFF. V is TRBV5-5 and J is TRBJ1-1, with a possible D match to TRBD1 (5 bases). V was clipped by 5 bases and J by 5 bases, with 13 bases between them. CDR1 and CDR2 from the germline V gene are SGHKS and YYEKEE (reference sequence). This CDR3 has 13 amino acids.

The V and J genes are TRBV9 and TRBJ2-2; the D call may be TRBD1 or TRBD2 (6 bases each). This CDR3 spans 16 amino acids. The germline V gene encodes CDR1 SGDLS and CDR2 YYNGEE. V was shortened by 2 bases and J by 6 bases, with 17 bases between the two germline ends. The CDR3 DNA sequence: TGTGCCAGCAGCGTCGAGTTTAGGGGGGACGCCGGGGAGCTGTTTTTT. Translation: CASSVEFRGDAGELFF.

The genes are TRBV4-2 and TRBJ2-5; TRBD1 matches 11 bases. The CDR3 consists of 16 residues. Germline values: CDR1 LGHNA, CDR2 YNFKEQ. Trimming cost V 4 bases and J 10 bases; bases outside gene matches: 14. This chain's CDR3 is CASSPQPPGTGGVQYF. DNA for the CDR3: TGTGCCAGCAGCCCCCAGCCCCCTGGGACAGGGGGGGTCCAGTACTTC.

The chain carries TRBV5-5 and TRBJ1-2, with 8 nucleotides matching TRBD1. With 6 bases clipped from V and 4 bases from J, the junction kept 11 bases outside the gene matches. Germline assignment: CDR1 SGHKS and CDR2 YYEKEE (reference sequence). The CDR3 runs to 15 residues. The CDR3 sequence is CASTQGTGLFYGYTF. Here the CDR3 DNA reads TGTGCCAGCACCCAAGGGACAGGCCTCTTCTATGGCTACACCTTC. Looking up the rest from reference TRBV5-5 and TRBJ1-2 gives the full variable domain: DAGVTQSPTHLIKTRGQQVTLRCSPISGHKSVSWYQQVLGQGPQFIFQYYEKEERGRGNFPDRFSARQFPNYSSELNVNALLLGDSALYLCASTQGTGLFYGYTFGSGTRLTVV.

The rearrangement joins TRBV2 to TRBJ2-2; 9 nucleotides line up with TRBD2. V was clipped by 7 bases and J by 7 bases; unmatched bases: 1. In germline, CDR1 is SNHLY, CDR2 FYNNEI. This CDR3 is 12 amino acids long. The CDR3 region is CASTLAGGELFF. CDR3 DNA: TGTGCCAGCACACTAGCGGGCGGGGAGCTGTTTTTT.

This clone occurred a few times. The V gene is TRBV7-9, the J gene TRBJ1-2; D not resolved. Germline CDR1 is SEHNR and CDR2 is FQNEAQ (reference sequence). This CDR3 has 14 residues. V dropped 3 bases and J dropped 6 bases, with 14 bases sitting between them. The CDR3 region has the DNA TGTGCCAGCAGCTTCGGTTCGCAGGATCATGGCTACACCTTC. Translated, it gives CASSFGSQDHGYTF.

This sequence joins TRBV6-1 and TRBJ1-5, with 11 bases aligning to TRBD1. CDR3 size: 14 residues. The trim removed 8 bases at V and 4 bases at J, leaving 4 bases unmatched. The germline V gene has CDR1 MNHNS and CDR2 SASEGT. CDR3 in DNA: TGTGCCAGCCGGGGACAGGGGGGGAATCAGCCCCAGCATTTT. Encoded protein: CASRGQGGNQPQHF.

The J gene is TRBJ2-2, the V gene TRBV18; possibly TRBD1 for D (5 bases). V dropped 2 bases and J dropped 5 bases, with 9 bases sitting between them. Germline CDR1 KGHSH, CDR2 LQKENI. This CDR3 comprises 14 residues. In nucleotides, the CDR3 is TGTGCCAGCTCACCAACGGACAAAACCGGGGAGCTGTTTTTT. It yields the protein CASSPTDKTGELFF.

The CDR3 DNA reads as TGTGCCAGCAGCTCCTCTGCGAGGGTGGGTGGCTACACCTTC. Translated: CASSSSARVGGYTF. V is TRBV7-9 and J is TRBJ1-2; D remains unclear. V was clipped by 4 bases and J by 7 bases, with 16 bases between them. Per germline, CDR1 SEHNR and CDR2 FQNEAQ (reference sequence). The length of the CDR3 is 14 residues.

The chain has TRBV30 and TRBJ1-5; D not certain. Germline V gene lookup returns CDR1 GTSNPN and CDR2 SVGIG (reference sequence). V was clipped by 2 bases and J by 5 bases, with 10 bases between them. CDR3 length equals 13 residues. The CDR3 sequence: CAWSMSQDQPQHF. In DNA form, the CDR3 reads TGTGCCTGGAGTATGTCTCAGGATCAGCCCCAGCATTTT.

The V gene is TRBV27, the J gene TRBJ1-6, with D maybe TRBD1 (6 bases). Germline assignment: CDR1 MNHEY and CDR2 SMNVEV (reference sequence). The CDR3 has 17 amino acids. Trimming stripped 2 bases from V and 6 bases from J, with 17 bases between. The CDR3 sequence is CASSLRQGRNFNSPLHF. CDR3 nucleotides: TGTGCCAGCAGTTTAAGGCAGGGGAGGAACTTTAATTCACCCCTCCACTTT.